This entry lists 5 T cell receptor beta chains sequenced from one sample in a study of shared clonotypes between healthy human individuals (dated by TCRdb to 2019 to 2021). The library was generated by the immunoSEQ multiplex PCR assay. TCRdb's version of the immuneACCESS table is confined to in-frame rearrangements and falls short of the full clone set. An unresolved V gene accounts for under half of the shortfall where checked; the remainder is of unknown origin. For this sample the table gives 2,500,000 or so clones, of which roughly 93% were detected only once. Approximately 0.35% of the sample belongs to the ten largest clones. The sample was naive CD4+ T cells from PBMCs. According to the study, the label for this sample's cell subset or site signals: CD45RA+ positively selected. These receptors all stem from a man aged 18 to 30 in good health. Some clones in this sample may be carry-over from other donors' samples.

The chain carries TRBV4-1 and TRBJ1-3; TRBD1 might be the D (5 bases). The CDR3 has 16 amino acids. From germline, CDR1 is MGHRA and CDR2 YSYEKL. V shed 3 bases and J shed 2 bases, with 14 bases lying between them. The CDR3 nucleotides read TGCGCCAGCAGCCAGCCCTTAAAGACAGCTGGAAACACCATATATTTT. It encodes CASSQPLKTAGNTIYF.

The J gene is TRBJ2-3, the V gene TRBV7-2; tentatively, D is TRBD1 (5 bases). The CDR3 consists of 14 residues. Germline-derived CDR1 and CDR2 are SGHTA and FQGNSA. Trimming left V 4 bases short and J 4 bases short, with 12 bases between. CDR3: CASSSRIGADTQYF. The CDR3 DNA follows: TGTGCCAGCAGCTCTCGTATAGGGGCAGATACGCAGTATTTT.

The rearrangement uses TRBV11-2 and TRBJ2-7; D gene uncertain. The V end lost 1 base, the J end lost 4 bases, and 11 bases lay between the germline ends. Per the germline V gene, CDR1 is SGHAT and CDR2 is FQNNGV. The CDR3 loop spans 14 amino acids. In DNA, the CDR3 is TGTGCCAGCAGCTTAGTCTCGCGAGGTTACGAGCAGTACTTC. Translating gives CASSLVSRGYEQYF.

V gene TRBV6-6 combines with J gene TRBJ2-2; the D gene is possibly TRBD2 (5 bases). V lost 0 bases to trimming and J lost 5 bases, with 13 bases between them. The CDR3 totals 16 residues. CDR1 is MNHNY, CDR2 SVGAGI, per germline (reference sequence). The CDR3 loop is CASSYSPPLATGELFF. As DNA, the CDR3 is TGTGCCAGCAGTTACTCCCCCCCGCTAGCAACCGGGGAGCTGTTTTTT.

This clone was seen a single time. Additional DNA sequences in this sample encode the identical CDR3. The rearrangement uses TRBV18 and TRBJ1-6, with D perhaps matching TRBD1 (5 bases). CDR3 size: 13 residues. Trimming pared 3 bases from V and 7 bases from J, leaving 7 bases between. Germline V CDR1 and CDR2: KGHSH, LQKENI. CDR3 region: CASSPGVNSPLHF. In nucleotides, the CDR3 is TGTGCCAGCTCACCGGGGGTAAATTCACCCCTCCACTTT.